The 20 T cell receptor beta chains listed next were all sequenced from one sample in a study of blood T cell repertoires in COVID-19 (dated by TCRdb to 2020 to 2022). Library prep was done by the immunoSEQ multiplex PCR assay. The clones in this table, taken by TCRdb from immuneACCESS, are in-frame only. Not every clone is retained; where verified, under half of the shortfall comes from an unresolved V gene, and the cause of the rest is unknown. The sample records a few hundred thousand clones, roughly 90% of which are singletons. The ten largest clones capture under 20% of the sample. What was sequenced was PBMCs or T cells enriched from blood (not recorded which). These receptors were collected from a woman aged 30 to 39 who had recovered from COVID-19.

This clone is a singleton in its sample. V is TRBV3-1 (or the pseudogene TRBV3-2) and J is TRBJ2-7, with 9 bases that match TRBD2. Germline V lookup: CDR1 LGHDT, CDR2 YNNKEL (reference sequence). The V gene end was trimmed by 6 bases and the J gene end by 6 bases; junction bases not matched to a gene: 9. The CDR3 sequence is 14 residues long. The CDR3 here is CASRLGAGGAEQYF. The CDR3 coding sequence is TGTGCCAGCAGGTTGGGAGCGGGAGGAGCCGAGCAGTACTTC.

The chain joins TRBV1 to TRBJ1-5; the DNA was not compared with TRBD1, the D call given in the table. TRBV1 is flagged as a pseudogene. The CDR3 is 18 amino acids. This CDR3 reads CTSSQDLTQGGSEQPQHF. The CDR3 DNA reads as TGCACCAGCAGCCAAGATCTAACACAGGGTGGGTCGGAGCAGCCCCAGCATTTT.

This clone was picked up one time. This chain joins TRBV7-2 and TRBJ1-2, with D possibly being TRBD1 (5 bases). With 1 base removed from V and 4 bases from J, the gap between germline ends came to 13 bases. CDR1 is SGHTA, CDR2 FQGNSA, per germline. The CDR3 covers 15 residues. CDR3 protein: CASSLGGGVVYGYTF. For the CDR3, the DNA is TGTGCCAGCAGCTTAGGCGGGGGGGTAGTCTATGGCTACACCTTC.

This clone was recorded once. The gene calls are TRBV9 and TRBJ1-4; weak D call: TRBD1 (6 bases). Trimming cost V 0 bases and J 8 bases, with 11 bases left between them. The germline V gene has CDR1 SGDLS and CDR2 YYNGEE. This CDR3 has 14 residues. The CDR3 coding sequence is TGTGCCAGCAGCGTAGAGGACAGAGCGGAAAAACTGTTTTTT. It translates to CASSVEDRAEKLFF.

The chain uses TRBV19 and TRBJ2-4; 7 bases match TRBD2. V lost 3 bases, J lost 0 bases, and 11 bases stayed unmatched. This CDR3 comprises 18 residues. The V gene's germline CDR1 is LNHDA and CDR2 SQIVND (reference sequence). CDR3 nucleotides: TGTGCCAGTAGTATCCCCCCTGGGGGGGTCCTAGCCAAAAACATTCAGTACTTC. Its protein is CASSIPPGGVLAKNIQYF.

This rearrangement joins TRBV4-1 to TRBJ2-1, with 14 nucleotides matching TRBD2. CDR3 length: 18 amino acids. Germline values: CDR1 MGHRA, CDR2 YSYEKL. With V trimmed by 0 bases and J by 9 bases, 10 bases remained unmatched. The CDR3 DNA follows: TGCGCCAGCAGCCAAGATAGGACCCGGGGACTAGCGGGAGTTGAGCAGTTCTTC. This gives the protein CASSQDRTRGLAGVEQFF.

The chain carries TRBV5-1 and TRBJ2-5; 9 bases match TRBD2. V was clipped by 6 bases and J by 2 bases; unmatched bases: 5. This CDR3 is 14 amino acids long. Germline V gene data show CDR1 as SGHRS and CDR2 as YFSETQ. The CDR3 protein is CASTEAGGQETQYF. The CDR3 DNA reads TGCGCCAGCACCGAAGCGGGAGGACAAGAGACCCAGTACTTC.

The chain has TRBV30 and TRBJ1-3; D gene uncertain. Germline V CDR1 and CDR2: GTSNPN, SVGIG (reference sequence). Trimming pared 3 bases from V and 0 bases from J, leaving 9 bases between. The CDR3 length is 14 residues. The DNA of the CDR3 is TGTGCCTGGAGCCTCATTAGCTCTGGAAACACCATATATTTT. This codes for CAWSLISSGNTIYF.

The J gene is TRBJ1-1, the V gene TRBV7-2; 7 nucleotides match TRBD1. Trimming removed 4 bases from V and 5 bases from J; junction bases left unmatched: 10. CDR3 length: 15 residues. Germline lookup yields CDR1 SGHTA and CDR2 FQGNSA. DNA of the CDR3: TGTGCCAGCAGCTCCGACAGGGTGGGGGTGACTGAAGCTTTCTTT. Translating gives CASSSDRVGVTEAFF.

This clone occurred a few times. The J gene is TRBJ1-1, the V gene TRBV5-4; D is ambiguous. The ends were cut back, 0 bases at V and 4 bases at J, with 16 bases in the middle. The CDR3 contains 16 residues. Germline lookup yields CDR1 SGHNT and CDR2 YYREEE (reference sequence). CDR3: CASSLGQAQVRTEAFF. In DNA, the CDR3 is TGTGCCAGCAGCTTGGGGCAGGCCCAAGTGCGCACTGAAGCTTTCTTT.

The CDR3 bases are TGTGCCACCAGCAGAGATCGGCGGCAGCTTGAAGCTTTCTTT. Residues: CATSRDRRQLEAFF. The J gene is TRBJ1-1, the V gene TRBV15; no firm D call. Germline V lookup: CDR1 LNHNV, CDR2 YYDKDF (reference sequence). Between the trimmed V and J ends, which lost 0 bases and 7 bases, there was a span of 12 bases. The CDR3 length is 14 residues. Using reference TRBV15 and TRBJ1-1 for the parts outside the CDR3, the full variable domain is DAMVIQNPRYQVTQFGKPVTLSCSQTLNHNVMYWYQQKSSQAPKLLFHYYDKDFNNEADTPDNFQSRRPNTSFCFLDIRSPGLGDTAMYLCATSRDRRQLEAFFGQGTRLTVV.

This chain joins TRBV29-1 and TRBJ1-4; D is perhaps TRBD1 (5 bases). Germline lookup yields CDR1 SQVTM and CDR2 ANQGSEA. V was shortened by 6 bases and J by 6 bases, with 11 bases between the two germline ends. The CDR3 runs 12 residues. CDR3 protein: CSVGGGYEKLFF. CDR3 coding DNA: TGCAGCGTCGGGGGAGGGTATGAAAAACTGTTTTTT.

The chain recombines TRBV6-2 or TRBV6-3 with TRBJ2-7; TRBD1 agrees at 8 bases. The CDR3 covers 13 residues. V shed 6 bases, J shed 3 bases, and the junction held 4 bases outside the gene matches. Germline assignment: CDR1 MNHEY and CDR2 SVGEGT. CDR3 in amino acids: CASSWTGLYEQYF. The CDR3 nucleotides read TGTGCCAGCAGCTGGACAGGGCTCTACGAGCAGTACTTC.

The rearrangement uses TRBV7-2 and TRBJ2-1; D is unresolved. Germline V CDR1 and CDR2: SGHTA, FQGNSA. The CDR3 is made up of 14 amino acids. Deletions cut 1 base from V and 2 bases from J, with 6 bases between. CDR3 in DNA: TGTGCCAGCAGCTTAGTTACTACCTACAATGAGCAGTTCTTC. Its protein product is CASSLVTTYNEQFF.

The chain carries TRBV4-1 and TRBJ1-2, with D maybe TRBD1 (5 bases). The germline V gene encodes CDR1 MGHRA and CDR2 YSYEKL. This CDR3 is built from 12 residues. V dropped 8 bases and J dropped 8 bases, with 15 bases sitting between them. The CDR3 spells CASWGGLEGYTF. The CDR3 coding sequence is TGCGCCAGCTGGGGGGGATTAGAGGGCTACACCTTC.

This clone was observed a few times. The V and J genes are TRBV2 and TRBJ1-6; TRBD1 might be the D (6 bases). V was shortened by 8 bases and J by 5 bases, with 13 bases between the two germline ends. The CDR3 runs to 14 residues. In germline, CDR1 is SNHLY, CDR2 FYNNEI. The CDR3 spells CASCDRRNNSPLHF. The DNA of the CDR3 is TGTGCCAGCTGCGACAGGCGGAATAATTCACCCCTCCACTTT.

This sequence joins TRBV6-5 and TRBJ1-1; D might be TRBD1 (6 bases). This CDR3 has 14 residues. Germline CDR1 reads MNHEY; CDR2 reads SVGAGI. Deletions cut 7 bases from V and 5 bases from J, with 17 bases between. Here the CDR3 reads CASTYTGKGTEAFF. In DNA, the CDR3 is TGTGCCAGCACCTACACAGGGAAAGGAACTGAAGCTTTCTTT.

The chain links TRBV10-3 to TRBJ2-7, with D maybe TRBD1 (6 bases). In germline, CDR1 is ENHRY, CDR2 SYGVKD. V was clipped by 6 bases and J by 0 bases, with 18 bases between them. This CDR3 comprises 16 residues. This CDR3 reads CAIRGETGSSSYEQYF. The CDR3 nucleotides read TGTGCCATCAGGGGGGAGACAGGATCGAGCTCCTACGAGCAGTACTTC.

The genes are TRBV21-1 and TRBJ2-5; the table names TRBD1, a call not compared with the DNA. TRBV21-1 counts as a pseudogene. CDR3 length: 19 residues. The CDR3 region is CASSKEGQGVPRLQKTQYF. The CDR3 bases are TGTGCCAGCAGCAAAGAGGGACAGGGGGTCCCCCGACTCCAGAAGACCCAGTACTTC.

This clone has a single count. The J gene is TRBJ1-3, the V gene TRBV7-2, with a tentative D call TRBD1 (5 bases). V was clipped by 5 bases and J by 2 bases, with 13 bases between them. Germline assignment: CDR1 SGHTA and CDR2 FQGNSA. The CDR3 consists of 15 residues. For the CDR3, the DNA is TGTGCCAGCAGCCCCCTGGGACTAGCTGGAAACACCATATATTTT. Amino acids: CASSPLGLAGNTIYF.